This TCR beta chain is from a study of T cells in localized non-small cell lung cancer. Study results and caveats: Adjacent uninvolved lung tissue had the highest T cell clonality, exceeding tumor. A higher density of T cells in blood coincided with extended overall survival. Heterogeneity remains possible, as sequencing covered one tumor region only. Appearing in adjacent lung were a median 57 of the top 100 tumor clones.

CDR1 MNHEY and CDR2 SVGAGI come from the germline V gene. V was trimmed by 8 bases and J by 5 bases, leaving 15 bases between them. The CDR3 sequence is 13 residues long. Worth noting for this clone: Its antigen remains unidentified.

Clones were sequenced by immunoSEQ multiplex PCR, and TCRdb holds only the in-frame ones, with some missing. The sample consists of tens of thousands of clones, 87% of them appearing once. The material was peripheral blood, obtained before any cancer treatment. The V gene is TRBV6-5, the J gene TRBJ2-5; D is tentatively TRBD1 or TRBD2 (5 bases each). This TCR came from a man aged 40-75 years with stage I squamous cell lung carcinoma. The DNA for the CDR3 is TGTGCCAGCCAGAGGGGCGTTGGGGAGACCCAGTACTTC. Protein sequence: CASQRGVGETQYF.